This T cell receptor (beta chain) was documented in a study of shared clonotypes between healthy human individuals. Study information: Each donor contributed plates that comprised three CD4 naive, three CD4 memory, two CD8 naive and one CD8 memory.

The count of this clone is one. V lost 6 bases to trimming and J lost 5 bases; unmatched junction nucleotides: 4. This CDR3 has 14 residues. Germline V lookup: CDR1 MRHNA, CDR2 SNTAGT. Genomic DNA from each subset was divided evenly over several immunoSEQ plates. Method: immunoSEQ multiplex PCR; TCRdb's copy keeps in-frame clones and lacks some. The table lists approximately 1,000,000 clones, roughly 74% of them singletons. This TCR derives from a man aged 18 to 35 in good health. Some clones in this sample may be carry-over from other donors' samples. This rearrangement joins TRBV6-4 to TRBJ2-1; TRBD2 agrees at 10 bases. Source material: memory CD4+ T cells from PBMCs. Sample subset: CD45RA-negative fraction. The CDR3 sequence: CASSVAGGHNEQFF. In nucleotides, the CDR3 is TGTGCCAGCAGCGTAGCGGGAGGCCACAATGAGCAGTTCTTC.